This note documents a single T cell receptor beta chain sequence. Its antigen remains unidentified. Repertoires were generated with immunoSEQ multiplex PCR, while TCRdb's copy carries only in-frame clones and drops some. This sample yields 45,000 to 60,000 clones, of which over 70% are seen a single time; approximately 15% belongs to the top ten. The germline V gene has CDR1 LGHNA and CDR2 YNFKEQ. Deletions cut 1 base from V and 3 bases from J, with 13 bases between. The CDR3 is 15 amino acids. Relapses following autologous stem cell transplantation were seen in all patients, with brentuximab vedotin exposure varying. The sample belongs to a study of PD-1 blockade in classical Hodgkin lymphoma. The study's findings and limits: Compared with healthy donors, newly diagnosed patients reportedly showed lower baseline TCR diversity. Only CD4+ TCR diversity, not CD8+, had risen significantly by C4D1.

This receptor was taken from a human donor with classical Hodgkin lymphoma. The rearrangement joins TRBV4-2 to TRBJ2-7; D gene ambiguous. The material was peripheral blood mononuclear cells (PBMCs), obtained at baseline. Here the CDR3 reads CASSQGWTAVYEQYF. The CDR3 nucleotides are TGTGCCAGCAGCCAAGGGTGGACCGCGGTCTACGAGCAGTACTTC.